One TCR beta chain is described in this entry. Its specific antigen is unknown. Base qualities are not recorded, but no much larger clone differs from it by a single base. The immunoSEQ Assay, a bias-controlled multiplex PCR, was used to amplify TCRbeta CDR3 regions from genomic DNA. On the authors' methods: The number of nucleated cells in each sample was estimated by amplification of reference gene primers within the assay. Sequence reads were collapsed and filtered to measure the absolute abundance of every unique TCRbeta CDR3 rearrangement. For each sample, productive Simpson clonality was calculated as the square root of Simpson's diversity index across productive rearrangements. In its TCRdb copy, this immuneACCESS table keeps in-frame sequences only and misses some clones. Where compared with another copy, unresolved V genes explain less than half of these, and the others have no known cause. Clone size and V and J calls were adopted from that table, with D and trimming inferred from the DNA. The sample profile shows roughly 67,000 clones; 60% to 85% of them were found once. About 24% of the sample is taken by the ten largest.

This sample stems from a study of blood T cell repertoires in COVID-19 (dated by TCRdb to 2018 to 2021). Context from the whole study: The collaborator samples originated in the United States, Italy and Spain and spanned the acute and convalescent phases of COVID-19. The material from the prospective study consisted of cDNA or gDNA derived from T cells, B-cell-depleted T cells, or PBMCs. The dataset comprised deeply sampled blood TCRbeta repertoires from subjects exposed to, actively infected with, or recovered from COVID-19. The repertoires were made available in a free public database intended to serve as a resource for research on the immune response to SARS-CoV-2. Samples came from the ongoing ImmuneRACE study (first 160 participants) plus 1,254 subjects from 6 global collaborators. Nearly every sample came with metadata listing a de-identified subject ID, COVID-19 status, age in years and sex. Where available, HLA class I and class II types were obtained from metadata supplied by the sample provider rather than from assay-based typing.

Each collaborating institution followed its own protocols to collect whole blood in K2EDTA tubes. For TCRbeta analysis, collaborator samples were shipped as frozen whole blood, as isolated PBMCs, or as DNA extracted from either sample type. Sequences SGHNT (CDR1) and YENEEA (CDR2) are obtained from the germline V gene. Deletion took 5 bases off V and 0 bases off J, with a span of 8 bases between the germline ends. The CDR3 starts with the cysteine, ends with the phenylalanine, and has 14 residues. The retained sequence is limited to the CDR3, 42 bases, with the frame set at the first base. Here is what the overall study found, with its caveats: The amount of clinical and demographic metadata varied by source and participant and was provided uncurated.

The chain is assembled from TRBV11-3 and TRBJ2-1; the D gene remains uncertain. The receptor's source is a human donor in a cohort sampled during active COVID-19. Input material: peripheral blood. The DNA sequence is as follows: TGTGCCAGCAGCCGAGGAAGCTCCTACAATGAGCAGTTCTTC. Translated, it gives CASSRGSSYNEQFF.